Sequencing of this TCR beta chain was carried out in a study of T cell responses to AZD1222 COVID-19 vaccine. Study results and limitations: The donor group comprised mostly white British people and more females; the analysis possibly underestimated clonal diversity. Within unmutated variant regions lay the reported targets of nearly half of spike-specific TCRs.

The CDR3 covers 13 residues. Trimming removed 0 bases at V and 8 bases at J, with 10 bases between. This clone was counted between two and nine times. Its target is unknown. Profiled with immunoSEQ multiplex PCR; TCRdb holds only in-frame clones, not every one. The repertoire consists of roughly 130,000 clones, with 80% to 90% occurring once and the leading ten covering around 1.6%. The sequence derives from an adult in good health. The material sequenced was peripheral blood, taken on day 0 of AZD1222 vaccination. The chain carries TRBV12-3 or TRBV12-4 and TRBJ1-2; D perhaps matches TRBD1 (6 bases). This chain's CDR3 is CASSLARGSGYTF. The CDR3 coding sequence is TGTGCCAGCAGTTTAGCCAGGGGATCCGGCTACACCTTC.